This TCR beta chain was captured by sequencing in a study of T cells in Graves' hyperthyroidism and ophthalmopathy. This clonotype has a count of ten or more. Antigen specificity is unknown. Regions amplified from RNA transcripts were the TCR beta CDR3 regions. An initial round of RT-PCR targeting the TCR CDR3 relied on the HTBI primer set. Via MiXCR, TCRdb re-called the multiplex PCR reads, giving one row per CDR3 protein. Of a few hundred thousand distinct CDR3 sequences listed, under 20% are singletons. Each person with ophthalmopathy scored at least 3 on the Clinical Activity Score, reached NOSPECS grade 4 or higher, and had been ill under 3 months. Reasons for excluding patients were uncontrolled infection, other autoimmune disease, pregnancy or lactation. Findings of the study overall: A model built on 13 V-J features separated ophthalmopathy from stable hyperthyroidism. Blood samples included most of the expanded thyroid clonotypes exceeding 0.001.

The germline CDR1 and CDR2 sequences are SGHVS and FQNEAQ. The CDR3 runs to 16 residues. Trimming stripped 5 bases from V and 3 bases from J, with 19 bases between. The receptor's source is a man between 18 and 35 years old with Graves' ophthalmopathy. The chain couples TRBV7-8 to TRBJ1-2; TRBD1 might be the D (6 bases). The sequencing input was blood. The CDR3 loop reads CASSIYLTGNDYGYTF. CDR3 coding DNA: TGTGCCAGCAGCATCTACCTGACAGGAAACGACTATGGCTACACCTTC.